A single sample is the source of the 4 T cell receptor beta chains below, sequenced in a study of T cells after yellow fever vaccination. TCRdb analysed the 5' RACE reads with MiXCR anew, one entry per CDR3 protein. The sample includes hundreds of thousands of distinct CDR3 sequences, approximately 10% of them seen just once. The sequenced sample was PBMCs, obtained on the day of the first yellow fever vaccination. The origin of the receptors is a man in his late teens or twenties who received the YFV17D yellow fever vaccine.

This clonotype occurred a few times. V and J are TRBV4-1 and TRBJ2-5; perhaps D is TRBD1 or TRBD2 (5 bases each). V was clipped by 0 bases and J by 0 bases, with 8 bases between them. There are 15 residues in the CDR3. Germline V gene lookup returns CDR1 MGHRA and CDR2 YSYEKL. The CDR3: CASSQDRGNQETQYF. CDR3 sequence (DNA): TGCGCCAGCAGCCAAGACCGGGGCAACCAAGAGACCCAGTACTTC.

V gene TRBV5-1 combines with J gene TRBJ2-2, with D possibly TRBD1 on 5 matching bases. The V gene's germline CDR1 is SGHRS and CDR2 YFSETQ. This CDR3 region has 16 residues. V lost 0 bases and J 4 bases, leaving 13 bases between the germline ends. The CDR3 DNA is TGCGCCAGCAGCTTGGCGGACAAGGCGCGCACCGGGGAGCTGTTTTTT. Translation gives CASSLADKARTGELFF.

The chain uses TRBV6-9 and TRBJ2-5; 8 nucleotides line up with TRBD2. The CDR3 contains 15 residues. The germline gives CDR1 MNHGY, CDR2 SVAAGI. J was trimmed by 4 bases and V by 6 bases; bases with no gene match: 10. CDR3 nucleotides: TGTGCCAGCAGGTTCGGGGGGGCGCTTCTAGAGACCCAGTACTTC. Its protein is CASRFGGALLETQYF.

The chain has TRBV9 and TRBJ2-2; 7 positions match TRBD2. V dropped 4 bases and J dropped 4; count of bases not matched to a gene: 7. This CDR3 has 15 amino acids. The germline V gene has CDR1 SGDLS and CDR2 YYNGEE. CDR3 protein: CASSQAGRGTGELFF. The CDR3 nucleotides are TGTGCCAGCAGCCAAGCGGGGCGGGGCACCGGGGAGCTGTTTTTT. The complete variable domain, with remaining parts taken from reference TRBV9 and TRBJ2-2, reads DSGVTQTPKHLITATGQRVTLRCSPRSGDLSVYWYQQSLDQGLQFLIQYYNGEERAKGNILERFSAQQFPDLHSELNLSSLELGDSALYFCASSQAGRGTGELFFGEGSRLTVL.